Listed below are T cell receptor beta chains from one sample, sequenced in a study of cytomegalovirus exposure and HLA in healthy donors. Sequencing used immunoSEQ multiplex PCR; TCRdb keeps in-frame clones, though not all of them. The top ten hold 4% to 5.5% of the sample, which has some 170,000 clones, over 70% seen once. The specimen was PBMCs. These receptors came from a man aged 30-40 years in good health and CMV-seronegative. Each CDR3 is given with its conserved first and last residue. Fields, in order: clone size, J gene, V gene, D gene, CDR3 DNA, CDR3 protein. A D gene is named only where the DNA matches it firmly. Clone size appears in some rows only: once, few, many, or a class for an expanded clone.

clone size: .; J gene: TRBJ2-5; V gene: TRBV7-3; D gene: .; CDR3 DNA: TGTGCCAGCAGCGCTCTAGCCAACCAAGAGACCCAGTACTTC; CDR3 protein: CASSALANQETQYF
clone size: few; J gene: TRBJ2-3; V gene: TRBV23-1; D gene: TRBD2; CDR3 DNA: TGCGCCAGCAGTCGGCCGGGAGCGGGAGTAGATACGCAGTATTTT; CDR3 protein: CASSRPGAGVDTQYF
clone size: .; J gene: TRBJ1-1; V gene: TRBV6-5; D gene: .; CDR3 DNA: TGTGCCAGCAGTTCAGGGAACACTGAAGCTTTCTTT; CDR3 protein: CASSSGNTEAFF
clone size: few; J gene: TRBJ1-1; V gene: TRBV6-6; D gene: .; CDR3 DNA: TGTGCCAGCAGTTACAAAGAGAGAGGGGAAGCTTTCTTT; CDR3 protein: CASSYKERGEAFF
clone size: .; J gene: TRBJ2-5; V gene: TRBV5-1; D gene: TRBD2; CDR3 DNA: TGCGCCAGCAGCCCCGGGGGGGGCGGGGCCCAGTACTTC; CDR3 protein: CASSPGGGGAQYF
clone size: .; J gene: TRBJ1-2; V gene: TRBV5-6; D gene: .; CDR3 DNA: TGTGCCAGCAGCTCAGCCCTGGGCCGTAGGGGCTACACCTTC; CDR3 protein: CASSSALGRRGYTF
clone size: .; J gene: TRBJ2-3; V gene: TRBV5-6; D gene: TRBD1; CDR3 DNA: TGTGCCAGCAGCTTGCCGGGGACAGCCACAGATACGCAGTATTTT; CDR3 protein: CASSLPGTATDTQYF
clone size: .; J gene: TRBJ2-7; V gene: TRBV14; D gene: .; CDR3 DNA: TGTGCCAGCAGCCCCTGGGCAGAGTACGAGCAGTACTTC; CDR3 protein: CASSPWAEYEQYF
clone size: .; J gene: TRBJ2-7; V gene: TRBV28; D gene: TRBD1; CDR3 DNA: TGTGCCAGCAGTTATTCGGGACAGGGCAACCCTTACGAGCAGTACTTC; CDR3 protein: CASSYSGQGNPYEQYF
clone size: .; J gene: TRBJ2-3; V gene: TRBV18; D gene: TRBD1; CDR3 DNA: TGTGCCAGCTCACCAATTCCCGGGACAGGCACAGATACGCAGTATTTT; CDR3 protein: CASSPIPGTGTDTQYF
clone size: few; J gene: TRBJ2-7; V gene: TRBV6-6; D gene: .; CDR3 DNA: TGTGCCAGCAGTTACTCCTCCGCGACTAGGCGCTACGAGCAGTACTTC; CDR3 protein: CASSYSSATRRYEQYF
clone size: .; J gene: TRBJ2-1; V gene: TRBV7-9; D gene: .; CDR3 DNA: TGTGCCAGCACGACTAGTATTTACGAGCAGTTCTTC; CDR3 protein: CASTTSIYEQFF
clone size: .; J gene: TRBJ2-5; V gene: TRBV10-2; D gene: TRBD2; CDR3 DNA: TGCGCCAGCAGGGCATCTAGCGGGGGATCCGGGTCCCAGTACTTC; CDR3 protein: CASRASSGGSGSQYF
clone size: .; J gene: TRBJ2-2; V gene: TRBV10-2; D gene: .; CDR3 DNA: TGCGCAACTTCCACCGGCACCGGGGAGCTGTTTTTT; CDR3 protein: CATSTGTGELFF
clone size: once; J gene: TRBJ1-2; V gene: TRBV21-1; D gene: .; CDR3 DNA: TGTGCCAGCCACCTCGGACAGGGAAACGGCTACACCTTC; CDR3 protein: CASHLGQGNGYTF
clone size: .; J gene: TRBJ1-1; V gene: TRBV6-6; D gene: .; CDR3 DNA: TGTGCCAGCAGCCCCCCGGCGGGGGGCACTGAAGCTTTCTTT; CDR3 protein: CASSPPAGGTEAFF
clone size: .; J gene: TRBJ2-7; V gene: TRBV5-1; D gene: .; CDR3 DNA: TGCGCCAGCAGCTTGGATCCAGCTCCGAGGTACGAGCAGTACTTC; CDR3 protein: CASSLDPAPRYEQYF
clone size: .; J gene: TRBJ1-1; V gene: TRBV27; D gene: .; CDR3 DNA: TGTGCCAGCAGTGGGCAGGGGCCGCAACCCATGAACACTGAAGCTTTCTTT; CDR3 protein: CASSGQGPQPMNTEAFF
clone size: .; J gene: TRBJ2-7; V gene: TRBV9; D gene: TRBD2; CDR3 DNA: TGTGCCAGCAGGGGCGGGAGCTCCTACGAGCAGTACTTC; CDR3 protein: CASRGGSSYEQYF
clone size: .; J gene: TRBJ1-5; V gene: TRBV28; D gene: .; CDR3 DNA: TGTGCCAGCAGTTTGGGAAGGTCGGGGAGCAATCAGCCCCAGCATTTT; CDR3 protein: CASSLGRSGSNQPQHF
clone size: .; J gene: TRBJ1-1; V gene: TRBV6-4; D gene: .; CDR3 DNA: TGTGCCAGCAGTGTAGTCAGCGGCACTGAAGCTTTCTTT; CDR3 protein: CASSVVSGTEAFF
clone size: .; J gene: TRBJ1-2; V gene: TRBV6-1; D gene: .; CDR3 DNA: TGTGCCAGCCTACGGACAGCTCAGGGAGGCTACACCTTC; CDR3 protein: CASLRTAQGGYTF
clone size: .; J gene: TRBJ2-6; V gene: TRBV27; D gene: TRBD1; CDR3 DNA: TGTGCCAGCAGTTTTGGACAGGGGACCGGGGCCAACGTCCTGACTTTC; CDR3 protein: CASSFGQGTGANVLTF
clone size: .; J gene: TRBJ1-1; V gene: TRBV7-9; D gene: TRBD1; CDR3 DNA: TGTGCCAGCAGCTACATTACCCTCTCCGGGACAGTCAGAACTGAAGCTTTCTTT; CDR3 protein: CASSYITLSGTVRTEAFF
clone size: .; J gene: TRBJ1-5; V gene: TRBV30; D gene: .; CDR3 DNA: TGTGCCTGGTCGCGGGGCAGGGCGAGCAATCAGCCCCAGCATTTT; CDR3 protein: CAWSRGRASNQPQHF
clone size: .; J gene: TRBJ1-2; V gene: TRBV27; D gene: TRBD1; CDR3 DNA: TGTGCCAGCAGTTTCGGGACAGGGTTGAGGGGCTACACCTTC; CDR3 protein: CASSFGTGLRGYTF
clone size: .; J gene: TRBJ1-4; V gene: TRBV29-1; D gene: TRBD1; CDR3 DNA: TGCAGCGTTGCAGGGGGACCGATTGAAAAACTGTTTTTT; CDR3 protein: CSVAGGPIEKLFF
clone size: .; J gene: TRBJ2-2; V gene: TRBV28; D gene: TRBD2; CDR3 DNA: TGTGCCAGCAGCCAGCGGGGGTCGGGGGAGCTGTTTTTT; CDR3 protein: CASSQRGSGELFF
clone size: few; J gene: TRBJ2-3; V gene: TRBV19; D gene: .; CDR3 DNA: TGTGCCAGTAGTATTGGGGCGAGCACAGATACGCAGTATTTT; CDR3 protein: CASSIGASTDTQYF
clone size: .; J gene: TRBJ1-1; V gene: TRBV9; D gene: .; CDR3 DNA: TGTGCCAGCAGCGCAACAGCAGAAGCTTTCTTT; CDR3 protein: CASSATAEAFF
clone size: .; J gene: TRBJ1-1; V gene: TRBV7-9; D gene: .; CDR3 DNA: TGTGCCAGCAGCCCCGATCGTCAGGGAACTGACACTGAAGCTTTCTTT; CDR3 protein: CASSPDRQGTDTEAFF
clone size: .; J gene: TRBJ2-7; V gene: TRBV10-3; D gene: TRBD2; CDR3 DNA: TGTGCCATCAGTGATCGTACTAGCGGAGACTACGAGCAGTACTTC; CDR3 protein: CAISDRTSGDYEQYF
clone size: few; J gene: TRBJ1-5; V gene: TRBV6-1; D gene: .; CDR3 DNA: TGTGCCAGCAGTGAAGCGGTGCGGGGGGACAATCAGCCCCAGCATTTT; CDR3 protein: CASSEAVRGDNQPQHF
clone size: few; J gene: TRBJ1-1; V gene: TRBV19; D gene: .; CDR3 DNA: TGTGCCAGTAGCCCCCGGGGACTCACTGAAGCTTTCTTT; CDR3 protein: CASSPRGLTEAFF
clone size: .; J gene: TRBJ2-7; V gene: TRBV5-5; D gene: .; CDR3 DNA: TGTGCCAGCAGCTTGGGCTCGGAAAGGGGCGAGCAGTACTTC; CDR3 protein: CASSLGSERGEQYF
clone size: .; J gene: TRBJ2-3; V gene: TRBV7-2; D gene: .; CDR3 DNA: TGTGCCAGCAGACTAAGGGGCGCGGGCACAGATACGCAGTATTTT; CDR3 protein: CASRLRGAGTDTQYF
clone size: .; J gene: TRBJ2-7; V gene: TRBV7-9; D gene: .; CDR3 DNA: TGTGCCAGCAGCTTCGAGGAGGTGGAGGAGCAGTACTTC; CDR3 protein: CASSFEEVEEQYF
clone size: .; J gene: TRBJ2-6; V gene: TRBV10-3; D gene: TRBD1; CDR3 DNA: TGTGCCATCAGTGCCGATCTCGGACAGGGGGCCGGTGGGGCCAACGTCCTGACTTTC; CDR3 protein: CAISADLGQGAGGANVLTF
clone size: .; J gene: TRBJ2-3; V gene: TRBV5-1; D gene: .; CDR3 DNA: TGCGCCAGCAGCTTTAATATGGAGATCGGGGAGGTAATTACAGATACGCAGTATTTT; CDR3 protein: CASSFNMEIGEVITDTQYF
clone size: .; J gene: TRBJ1-1; V gene: TRBV28; D gene: TRBD1; CDR3 DNA: TGTGCCAGCAGTTTCACAGGGGGCAAGACTGAAGCTTTCTTT; CDR3 protein: CASSFTGGKTEAFF
clone size: .; J gene: TRBJ1-2; V gene: TRBV5-4; D gene: .; CDR3 DNA: TGTGCCAGCAGCTTGGACGGGGTCAACTATGGCTACACCTTC; CDR3 protein: CASSLDGVNYGYTF
clone size: .; J gene: TRBJ2-1; V gene: TRBV28; D gene: .; CDR3 DNA: TGTGCCAGCAGTCCCGAGGGTTACAATGAGCAGTTCTTC; CDR3 protein: CASSPEGYNEQFF
clone size: .; J gene: TRBJ2-2; V gene: TRBV5-1; D gene: TRBD2; CDR3 DNA: TGCGCCAGCAGGGGGACTAGCGGGGGCTCTCCCGGGGAGCTGTTTTTT; CDR3 protein: CASRGTSGGSPGELFF
clone size: .; J gene: TRBJ2-5; V gene: TRBV7-3; D gene: TRBD2; CDR3 DNA: TGTGCCAGCAGCTTAACCTCGGGGGGGCCCCAAGAGACCCAGTACTTC; CDR3 protein: CASSLTSGGPQETQYF
clone size: .; J gene: TRBJ2-2; V gene: TRBV7-9; D gene: .; CDR3 DNA: TGTTCCAGCAGCCTGCGTCCCGGGGAGCTGTTTTTT; CDR3 protein: CSSSLRPGELFF
clone size: once; J gene: TRBJ1-1; V gene: TRBV5-6; D gene: TRBD1; CDR3 DNA: TGTGCCAGCAGCTGGGACAGATCGAACACTGAAGCTTTCTTT; CDR3 protein: CASSWDRSNTEAFF
clone size: .; J gene: TRBJ2-1; V gene: TRBV29-1; D gene: TRBD1; CDR3 DNA: TGCAGCGTTGAGAAGGACAGGGGATACAATGAGCAGTTCTTC; CDR3 protein: CSVEKDRGYNEQFF
clone size: once; J gene: TRBJ1-1; V gene: TRBV29-1; D gene: TRBD1; CDR3 DNA: TGCAGCGTTGAAGGTCGGACAGGGAGGAACACTGAAGCTTTCTTT; CDR3 protein: CSVEGRTGRNTEAFF
clone size: .; J gene: TRBJ2-7; V gene: TRBV11-2; D gene: TRBD2; CDR3 DNA: TGTGCCAGCAGCTTAGTACTAGCGGGCCCCTACGAGCAGTACTTC; CDR3 protein: CASSLVLAGPYEQYF
clone size: .; J gene: TRBJ1-2; V gene: TRBV28; D gene: .; CDR3 DNA: TGTGCCACCGCACTAGTCGGCTACACCTTC; CDR3 protein: CATALVGYTF
clone size: .; J gene: TRBJ1-2; V gene: TRBV11-2; D gene: TRBD1; CDR3 DNA: TGTGCCAGCAGCATCGGGACAGGGGGCCGATATGGCTACACCTTC; CDR3 protein: CASSIGTGGRYGYTF
clone size: .; J gene: TRBJ2-7; V gene: TRBV27; D gene: .; CDR3 DNA: TGTGCCAGCAGTTTGGTGGCAGGGTGGGACGAGCAGTACTTC; CDR3 protein: CASSLVAGWDEQYF